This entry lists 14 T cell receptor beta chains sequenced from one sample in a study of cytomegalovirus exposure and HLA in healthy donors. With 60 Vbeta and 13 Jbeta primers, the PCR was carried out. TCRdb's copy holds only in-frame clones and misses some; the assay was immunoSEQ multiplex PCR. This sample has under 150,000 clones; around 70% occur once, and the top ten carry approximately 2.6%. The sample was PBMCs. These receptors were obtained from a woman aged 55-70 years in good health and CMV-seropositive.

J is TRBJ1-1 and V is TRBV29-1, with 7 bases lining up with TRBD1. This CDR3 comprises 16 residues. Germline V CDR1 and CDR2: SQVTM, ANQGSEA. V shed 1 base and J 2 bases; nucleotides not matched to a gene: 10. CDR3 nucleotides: TGCAGCGTTGAAGTTCCCGGGACAGCGATCAACACTGAAGCTTTCTTT. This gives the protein CSVEVPGTAINTEAFF. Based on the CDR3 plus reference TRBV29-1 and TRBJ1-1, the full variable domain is SAVISQKPSRDICQRGTSLTIQCQVDSQVTMMFWYRQQPGQSLTLIATANQGSEATYESGFVIDKFPISRPNLTFSTLTVSNMSPEDSSIYLCSVEVPGTAINTEAFFGQGTRLTVV.

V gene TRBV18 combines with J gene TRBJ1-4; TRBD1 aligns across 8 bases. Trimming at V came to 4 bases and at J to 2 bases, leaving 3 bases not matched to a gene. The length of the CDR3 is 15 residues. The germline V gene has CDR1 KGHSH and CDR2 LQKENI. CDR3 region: CASSRQGATNEKLFF. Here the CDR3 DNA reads TGTGCCAGCTCACGGCAGGGGGCCACTAATGAAAAACTGTTTTTT. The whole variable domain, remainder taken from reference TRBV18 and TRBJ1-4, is NAGVMQNPRHLVRRRGQEARLRCSPMKGHSHVYWYRQLPEEGLKFMVYLQKENIIDESGMPKERFSAEFPKEGPSILRIQQVVRGDSAAYFCASSRQGATNEKLFFGSGTQLSVL.

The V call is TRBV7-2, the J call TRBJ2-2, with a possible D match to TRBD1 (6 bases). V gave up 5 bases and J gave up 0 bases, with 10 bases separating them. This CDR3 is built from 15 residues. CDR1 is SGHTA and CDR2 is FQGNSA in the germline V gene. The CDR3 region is CASSPRDTNTGELFF. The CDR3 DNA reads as TGTGCCAGCAGCCCCCGGGACACGAACACCGGGGAGCTGTTTTTT.

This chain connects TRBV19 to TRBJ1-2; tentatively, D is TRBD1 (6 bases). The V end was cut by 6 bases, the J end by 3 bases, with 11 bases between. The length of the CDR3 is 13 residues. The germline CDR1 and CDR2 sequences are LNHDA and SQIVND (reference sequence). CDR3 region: CASSQQGYYGYTF. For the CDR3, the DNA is TGTGCCAGTAGCCAACAGGGTTACTATGGCTACACCTTC.

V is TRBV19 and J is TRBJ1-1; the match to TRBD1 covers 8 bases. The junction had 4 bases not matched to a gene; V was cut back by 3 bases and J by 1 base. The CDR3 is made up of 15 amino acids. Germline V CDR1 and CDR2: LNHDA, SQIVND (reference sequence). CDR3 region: CASSIRGPQNTEAFF. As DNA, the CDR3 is TGTGCCAGTAGTATCAGGGGGCCCCAGAACACTGAAGCTTTCTTT.

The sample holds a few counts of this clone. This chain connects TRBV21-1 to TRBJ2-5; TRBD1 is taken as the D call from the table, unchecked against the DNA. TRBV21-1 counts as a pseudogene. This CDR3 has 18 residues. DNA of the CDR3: TGTGCCAGCAGCAAACTCCCTTTGGGACAGGGCCCTTACCAGACCCAGTACTTC. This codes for CASSKLPLGQGPYQTQYF.

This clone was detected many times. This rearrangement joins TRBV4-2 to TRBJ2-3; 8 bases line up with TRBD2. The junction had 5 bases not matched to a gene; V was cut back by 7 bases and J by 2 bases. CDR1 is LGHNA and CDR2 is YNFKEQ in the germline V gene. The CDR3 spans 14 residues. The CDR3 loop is CASNGGGLTDTQYF. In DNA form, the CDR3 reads TGTGCCAGCAACGGCGGGGGGCTCACAGATACGCAGTATTTT.

Written as DNA, the CDR3 is TGCGCCAGCAGCTTGACAGGGGGGCTTAGCAATCAGCCCCAGCATTTT. Its protein product is CASSLTGGLSNQPQHF. The chain couples TRBV5-1 to TRBJ1-5; TRBD1 matches at 8 bases. V shed 1 base and J 0 bases; nucleotides not matched to a gene: 3. The germline CDR1 and CDR2 sequences are SGHRS and YFSETQ. CDR3 size: 16 residues.

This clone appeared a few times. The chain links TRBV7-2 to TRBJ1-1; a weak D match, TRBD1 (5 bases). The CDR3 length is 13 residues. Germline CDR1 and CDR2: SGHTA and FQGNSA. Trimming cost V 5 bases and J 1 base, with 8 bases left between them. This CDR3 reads CASSEGQNTEAFF. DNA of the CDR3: TGTGCCAGCAGCGAAGGACAGAACACTGAAGCTTTCTTT.

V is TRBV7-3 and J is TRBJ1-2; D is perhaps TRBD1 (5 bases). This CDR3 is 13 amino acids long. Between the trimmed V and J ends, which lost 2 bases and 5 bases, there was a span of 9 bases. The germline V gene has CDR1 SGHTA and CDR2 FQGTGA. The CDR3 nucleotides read TGTGCCAGCAGCTTACAGGGAACTTATGGCTACACCTTC. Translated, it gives CASSLQGTYGYTF.

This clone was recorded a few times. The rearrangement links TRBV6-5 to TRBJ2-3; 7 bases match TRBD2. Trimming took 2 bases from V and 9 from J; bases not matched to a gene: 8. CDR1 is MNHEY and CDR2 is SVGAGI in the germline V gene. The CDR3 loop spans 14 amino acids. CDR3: CASSYNGLAVTQYF. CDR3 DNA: TGTGCCAGCAGTTACAATGGGCTAGCGGTAACGCAGTATTTT.

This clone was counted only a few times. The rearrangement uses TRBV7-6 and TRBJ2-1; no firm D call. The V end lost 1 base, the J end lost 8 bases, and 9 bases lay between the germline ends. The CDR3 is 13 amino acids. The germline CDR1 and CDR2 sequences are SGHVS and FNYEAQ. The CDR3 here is CASSLGGVYEQFF. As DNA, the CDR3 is TGTGCCAGCAGCTTAGGAGGCGTGTATGAGCAGTTCTTC.

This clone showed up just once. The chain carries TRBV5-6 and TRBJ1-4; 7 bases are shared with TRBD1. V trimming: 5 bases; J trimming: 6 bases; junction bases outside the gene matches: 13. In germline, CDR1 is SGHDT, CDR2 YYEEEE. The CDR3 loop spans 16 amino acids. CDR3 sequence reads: CASSRRLGTEDEKLFF. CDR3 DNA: TGTGCCAGCAGTCGCCGTTTGGGGACAGAGGATGAAAAACTGTTTTTT.

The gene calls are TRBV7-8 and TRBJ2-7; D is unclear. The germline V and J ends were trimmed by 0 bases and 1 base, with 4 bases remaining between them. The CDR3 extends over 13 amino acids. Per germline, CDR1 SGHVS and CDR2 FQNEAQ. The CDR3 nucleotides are TGTGCCAGCAGCTTAGCAGCATCCTACGAGCAGTACTTC. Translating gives CASSLAASYEQYF.